Listed below are T cell receptor beta chains from one sample, sequenced in a study of CD8 T cells in ankylosing spondylitis. Via MiXCR, TCRdb re-called the 5' RACE reads, giving one row per CDR3 protein. The repertoire includes about 240,000 distinct CDR3 sequences, 8% to 11% of them detected once, and 2.6% sits in the top ten. The sample comprised blood, either unsorted or a sorted T cell fraction (not recorded which). All receptors derive from a male donor with ankylosing spondylitis or in good health (not recorded which). Each CDR3 is given with its conserved first and last residue. D genes are given only for firm matches. For some rows the clone size is stated as once, few or many, or as a class when expanded; others skip it.

d_call j_call clone_size v_call cdr3_nt cdr3_aa
NA TRBJ2-7 few TRBV3-1 TGTGCCAGCAGCCGCCGACAGGCGGGATTTGACGAGCAGTACTTC CASSRRQAGFDEQYF
NA TRBJ1-5 NA TRBV2 TGTGCCAGCAGTGAAGGGAGGGAGCCCCAGCATTTT CASSEGREPQHF
TRBD2 TRBJ2-4 few TRBV10-2 TGCGCCAGCAGTGAGTCGGCTAGCGGGAGACTAGGGATTCAGTACTTC CASSESASGRLGIQYF
NA TRBJ2-3 many TRBV2 TGTGCCAGCAGTGCGGCGGAGGGCACAGATACGCAGTATTTT CASSAAEGTDTQYF
TRBD2 TRBJ2-3 few TRBV20-1 TGCAGTGCTAGTCCCCAGCGGGGGGGCACAGATACGCAGTATTTT CSASPQRGGTDTQYF
TRBD2 TRBJ2-7 many TRBV3-1 TGTGCCAGCAGCCAAGGGGAGGGGTCCTACGAGCAGTACTTC CASSQGEGSYEQYF
NA TRBJ2-3 NA TRBV27 TGTGCCAGCAGTTTATCCTCGGGGTCCGGGACAGATACGCAGTATTTT CASSLSSGSGTDTQYF
TRBD2 TRBJ2-2 many TRBV5-1 TGCGCCAGCAGCGCCCGGACTAGCGGGTTGAACACCGGGGAGCTGTTTTTT CASSARTSGLNTGELFF
NA TRBJ2-3 many TRBV10-3 TGTGCCATCAGTGGGGGAGATACGCAGTATTTT CAISGGDTQYF
NA TRBJ1-1 NA TRBV19 TGTGCCAGTAGTATTGTATTTGGAAACTTGAACACTGAAGCTTTCTTT CASSIVFGNLNTEAFF
NA TRBJ1-2 many TRBV29-1 TGCAGCGTTGCCGAGGGGAACTATGGCTACACCTTC CSVAEGNYGYTF
NA TRBJ2-7 few TRBV23-1 TGCGCCAGCAGGATAGTAAGGACAGTGTCCTACGAGCAGTACTTC CASRIVRTVSYEQYF
NA TRBJ1-1 many TRBV3-1 TGTGCCAGCAGCCAAGATCGTCAGGCTGAAGCTTTCTTT CASSQDRQAEAFF
NA TRBJ2-3 few TRBV7-9 TGTGCCAGCAGCTTTACAGCGGAGGACACAGATACGCAGTATTTT CASSFTAEDTDTQYF
NA TRBJ1-2 NA TRBV6-5 TGTGCCAGCAGTTACTCCAGCGGGGACTATGGCTACACCTTC CASSYSSGDYGYTF
NA TRBJ1-2 many TRBV7-2 TGTGCCAGCAGCCCCTCCAAGGGGATTGGGTATGGCTACACCTTC CASSPSKGIGYGYTF
NA TRBJ2-4 NA TRBV10-2 TGCGCCAGCAGTGGCCGGGGCAAAAACATTCAGTACTTC CASSGRGKNIQYF
NA TRBJ2-1 many TRBV5-1 TGCGCCAGCAGCTCAACAGGTGGGGTCTACAATGAGCAGTTCTTC CASSSTGGVYNEQFF
TRBD1 TRBJ1-2 many TRBV5-1 TGCGCCAGCAGCCCCGATGGACAGGGAAACTATGGCTACACCTTC CASSPDGQGNYGYTF
NA TRBJ2-7 many TRBV18 TGTGCCAGCTCACCGGGGCACGAGCAGTACTTC CASSPGHEQYF
NA TRBJ2-7 many TRBV21-1 TGTGCCAGCAGCAACACTGGGGCTCCCTCGCAGAAATATAACTCCTACGAGCAGTACTTC CASSNTGAPSQKYNSYEQYF
TRBD2 TRBJ2-7 many TRBV12-3/TRBV12-4 TGTGCCAGCAGTTTATTGGGCGGGGGTGAGAACGAGCAGTACTTC CASSLLGGGENEQYF
NA TRBJ1-5 many TRBV10-3 TGTGCCATCAGAACAGGGAATGATCAGCCCCAGCATTTT CAIRTGNDQPQHF
TRBD1 TRBJ2-2 many TRBV5-1 TGCGCCAGCTGCTACGGACAGGGGGCGAACACCGGGGAGCTGTTTTTT CASCYGQGANTGELFF
TRBD2 TRBJ2-1 few TRBV4-2 TGTGCCAGCAATAACCTAGCGGGAGGGCCCAATGAGCAGTTCTTC CASNNLAGGPNEQFF
NA TRBJ1-1 many TRBV9 TGTGCCAGCAGCGCCAGAATAGCGGGACAAATTGAAGCTTTCTTT CASSARIAGQIEAFF
TRBD1 TRBJ1-5 few TRBV20-1 TGCAGTGCTAGAAAAAGGGGGCGCGTAGAGATCCAGCCCCAGCATTTT CSARKRGRVEIQPQHF
NA TRBJ1-2 NA TRBV4-2 TGTGCCAGCAGCCCCAACTCCGGCAGCTACTATGGCTACACCTTC CASSPNSGSYYGYTF
NA TRBJ2-1 many TRBV30 TGTGCCTGGAGTGTACGAGCTGACAATGAGCAGTTCTTC CAWSVRADNEQFF
NA TRBJ1-1 many TRBV20-1 TGCAGTGCTCCAGGGGTGCGTTCAAGGAACACTGAAGCTTTCTTT CSAPGVRSRNTEAFF
TRBD2 TRBJ2-1 NA TRBV7-7 TGTGCCAGCAGCGACGGACTAGCAGGTTACAATGAGCAGTTCTTC CASSDGLAGYNEQFF
NA TRBJ2-1 many TRBV25-1 TGTGCCAGCAGTGAATCCGGAGCGAGGTCCTACAATGAGCAGTTCTTC CASSESGARSYNEQFF
NA TRBJ2-2 many TRBV5-1 TGCGCCAGCAGCTTGGACGGGAGATCCACCGGGGAGCTGTTTTTT CASSLDGRSTGELFF
NA TRBJ2-3 few TRBV30 TGTGCCTGGGAACCCGGCCTTAGCACAGATACGCAGTATTTT CAWEPGLSTDTQYF
NA TRBJ2-1 few TRBV15 TGTGCCACCAGCAGAGACCGACGGCTCTCCTACAATGAGCAGTTCTTC CATSRDRRLSYNEQFF
NA TRBJ1-2 many TRBV6-1 TGTGCCAGCAGGACTTATCGTGGGGACGGATCTAACTATGGCTACACCTTC CASRTYRGDGSNYGYTF
NA TRBJ1-1 many TRBV10-2 TGCGCCAGCACCCAGGGCGGGTGGGATTCGAGGAACACTGAAGCTTTCTTT CASTQGGWDSRNTEAFF
NA TRBJ2-7 many TRBV29-1 TGCAGCGTTGCGTGGGGGGTAGGCGAGCAGTACTTC CSVAWGVGEQYF